A single sample is the source of the 28 T cell receptor beta chains below, sequenced in a study of blood T cell repertoires in COVID-19. Method: immunoSEQ multiplex PCR; TCRdb's copy keeps in-frame clones and lacks some. Among about 330,000 clones listed, 86% were seen once. Sequenced: PBMCs or T cells enriched from blood (not recorded which). The receptors come from a woman under 30 who had recovered from COVID-19.

This chain joins TRBV6-6 and TRBJ1-1; D unresolved. CDR3 length: 13 residues. Germline V gene sequence: CDR1 MNHNY, CDR2 SVGAGI (reference sequence). V lost 11 bases and J lost 1, with 14 bases in between. Here the CDR3 reads CAGRATRNTEAFF. The DNA for the CDR3 is TGTGCCGGTAGAGCCACGCGGAACACTGAAGCTTTCTTT.

The rearrangement links TRBV27 to TRBJ2-1; 15 positions match TRBD2. Per the germline V gene, CDR1 is MNHEY and CDR2 is SMNVEV (reference sequence). Trimming at V came to 7 bases and at J to 15 bases, leaving 13 bases not matched to a gene. This CDR3 comprises 15 residues. The DNA of the CDR3 is TGTGCCAGCACCACCGGGACTAGCGGGAGGCCCCCCCCGTTCTTC. As protein: CASTTGTSGRPPPFF.

This chain uses TRBV28 with TRBJ1-1; D uncertain. Trimming left V 7 bases short and J 3 bases short, with 12 bases between. From germline, CDR1 is MDHEN and CDR2 SYDVKM. The length of the CDR3 is 13 residues. CDR3 in DNA: TGTGCCAGCACCATACCGGGAGACACTGAAGCTTTCTTT. This sequence encodes CASTIPGDTEAFF.

This clone was seen only a few times. This chain connects TRBV29-1 to TRBJ1-2; perhaps TRBD1 as D (5 bases). V was clipped by 0 bases and J by 8 bases, with 13 bases between them. Per germline, CDR1 SQVTM and CDR2 ANQGSEA. The CDR3 runs 13 residues. CDR3: CSVEETRAGGYTF. The DNA of the CDR3 is TGCAGCGTTGAAGAAACCAGGGCGGGAGGCTACACCTTC.

In DNA form, the CDR3 reads TGCGCCAGCAGCTCGAGCGGGGGGTCCTTAGTATCCTACAATGAGCAGTTCTTC. Its translation: CASSSSGGSLVSYNEQFF. The chain has TRBV5-1 and TRBJ2-1, with 9 bases identical to TRBD2. Germline CDR1 and CDR2: SGHRS and YFSETQ. This CDR3 contains 18 residues. Unmatched junction bases numbered 11, after V lost 3 bases and J lost 1 base.

This clone was recorded a few times. The genes are TRBV5-4 and TRBJ2-5; 10 bases agree with TRBD2. Looked up from germline, CDR1 is SGHNT and CDR2 is YYREEE (reference sequence). The CDR3 has 15 amino acids. V dropped 6 bases and J dropped 2; count of bases not matched to a gene: 7. CDR3 in amino acids: CASTLGLAVQETQYF. DNA for the CDR3: TGTGCCAGCACCCTTGGACTAGCGGTACAAGAGACCCAGTACTTC.

The chain combines TRBV19 with TRBJ1-3; D remains unclear. The CDR3 has 15 amino acids. V was clipped by 4 bases and J by 0 bases, with 10 bases between them. Germline CDR1 reads LNHDA; CDR2 reads SQIVND (reference sequence). In nucleotides, the CDR3 is TGTGCCAGTAGTACTAGACTGAGCTCTGGAAACACCATATATTTT. It translates to CASSTRLSSGNTIYF.

V gene TRBV4-1 combines with J gene TRBJ1-5; TRBD1 matches 8 bases. Unmatched junction bases numbered 9, after V lost 2 bases and J lost 0 bases. The CDR3 covers 18 residues. Germline V gene data show CDR1 as MGHRA and CDR2 as YSYEKL. Here the CDR3 reads CASSQLGTGHYSNQPQHF. As DNA, the CDR3 is TGCGCCAGCAGCCAACTTGGGACAGGACATTATAGCAATCAGCCCCAGCATTTT.

This chain links TRBV2 with TRBJ1-1, with TRBD1 matching over 7 bases. Germline CDR1 SNHLY, CDR2 FYNNEI. This CDR3 region has 14 residues. The ends lost 4 bases at V and 1 base at J; junction bases unmatched: 3. CDR3 sequence: CASSVDRSNTEAFF. The CDR3 coding sequence is TGTGCCAGCAGTGTGGACAGGTCGAACACTGAAGCTTTCTTT.

The chain carries TRBV7-9 and TRBJ1-2; 10 bases match TRBD1. The length of the CDR3 is 15 residues. Germline V gene sequence: CDR1 SEHNR, CDR2 FQNEAQ (reference sequence). Germline trimming cut 1 base from V and 8 bases from J; bases unmatched to any gene: 7. CDR3 DNA: TGTGCCAGCAGCTTAGTAGGGACAGGGGAACTCGGCTACACCTTC. It translates to CASSLVGTGELGYTF.

The chain recombines TRBV7-2 with TRBJ2-3; TRBD1 might be the D (5 bases). The CDR3 spans 15 residues. V gave up 6 bases and J gave up 2 bases, with 15 bases separating them. CDR1 and CDR2 from the germline V gene are SGHTA and FQGNSA. The CDR3 here is CASSVGAAITDTQYF. CDR3 sequence (DNA): TGTGCCAGCAGTGTAGGGGCCGCTATCACAGATACGCAGTATTTT.

V usage is TRBV3-1 (or the pseudogene TRBV3-2) and J usage is TRBJ1-5; D remains ambiguous. Trimming left V 4 bases short and J 5 bases short, with 12 bases between. Looked up from germline, CDR1 is LGHDT and CDR2 is YNNKEL (reference sequence). The length of the CDR3 is 14 residues. CDR3 in amino acids: CASSLWQSDQPQHF. The CDR3 DNA reads TGTGCCAGCAGCCTGTGGCAGTCCGATCAGCCCCAGCATTTT.

The chain recombines TRBV18 with TRBJ2-6, with D hard to call. This CDR3 has 15 amino acids. The germline V gene encodes CDR1 KGHSH and CDR2 LQKENI. V gave up 2 bases and J gave up 1 base, with 6 bases separating them. The DNA of the CDR3 is TGTGCCAGCTCACCATTGAGATCTGGGGCCAACGTCCTGACTTTC. Its translation is CASSPLRSGANVLTF.

This clone has ten or more counts. The rearrangement uses TRBV27 and TRBJ1-2; 8 positions agree with TRBD1. V was pared by 5 bases and J by 4 bases, with 9 bases of the junction left unmatched. The germline V gene has CDR1 MNHEY and CDR2 SMNVEV (reference sequence). The CDR3 is 15 residues long. The CDR3 DNA reads as TGTGCCAGCAGTCCTACCGACAGGGGTCTCTATGGCTACACCTTC. Translating gives CASSPTDRGLYGYTF.

The chain is built from TRBV12-3 or TRBV12-4 and TRBJ1-5; D is uncertain. The length of the CDR3 is 13 residues. V was pared by 5 bases and J by 7 bases, with 12 bases between. In DNA, the CDR3 is TGTGCCAGCAGTCAGCGTTCGGGACAGCCCCAGCATTTT. Its protein is CASSQRSGQPQHF.

This chain links TRBV25-1 with TRBJ1-2, with TRBD1 as a possible D gene (6 bases). Trimming cost V 8 bases and J 4 bases, with 11 bases left between them. The CDR3 runs 12 residues. CDR1 is MGHDK and CDR2 is SYGVNS in the germline V gene. The DNA for the CDR3 is TGTGCCAGCTGGGACACCACCTATGGCTACACCTTC. It is translated as CASWDTTYGYTF.

The chain links TRBV5-1 to TRBJ1-1, with D hard to call. CDR3 length: 13 amino acids. Trimming took 5 bases from V and 3 from J, leaving 11 bases between them. Per germline, CDR1 SGHRS and CDR2 YFSETQ. CDR3 sequence reads: CASSMVQDTEAFF. In nucleotides, the CDR3 is TGCGCCAGCAGTATGGTCCAGGACACTGAAGCTTTCTTT.

The CDR3: CATSPGDTYEQYF. Here the CDR3 DNA reads TGTGCCACCTCTCCAGGGGATACCTACGAGCAGTACTTC. This chain connects TRBV24-1 to TRBJ2-7; D is possibly TRBD1 (6 bases). With 9 bases removed from V and 2 bases from J, the gap between germline ends came to 13 bases. Per the germline V gene, CDR1 is KGHDR and CDR2 is SFDVKD. The CDR3 sequence is 13 residues long.

This clone was counted once. The chain recombines TRBV7-3 with TRBJ2-3; D is undetermined. Trimming removed 4 bases at V and 1 base at J, with 6 bases between. The length of the CDR3 is 13 residues. The V gene's germline CDR1 is SGHTA and CDR2 FQGTGA. In nucleotides, the CDR3 is TGTGCCAGCAGCTCCCAGGGCACAGATACGCAGTATTTT. Its translation: CASSSQGTDTQYF.

This chain connects TRBV2 to TRBJ2-7; the D gene is possibly TRBD2 (6 bases). Trimming cost V 4 bases and J 5 bases, with 15 bases left between them. The germline gives CDR1 SNHLY, CDR2 FYNNEI. The CDR3 is 14 amino acids. The CDR3 sequence: CASSVGGARHEQYF. CDR3 sequence (DNA): TGTGCCAGCAGTGTCGGAGGGGCTCGGCACGAGCAGTACTTC.

A single count supports this clone. The chain joins TRBV30 to TRBJ1-5, with 7 nucleotides matching TRBD1. Trimming at V came to 5 bases and at J to 7 bases, leaving 11 bases not matched to a gene. The CDR3 extends over 14 amino acids. Germline V lookup: CDR1 GTSNPN, CDR2 SVGIG (reference sequence). The CDR3 loop is CAWGPTGVRQPQHF. CDR3 nucleotides: TGTGCCTGGGGTCCTACAGGGGTCCGACAGCCCCAGCATTTT.

This clone was counted between two and nine times. The chain recombines TRBV14 with TRBJ2-7, with TRBD1 as a possible D gene (5 bases). The V and J ends lost 4 bases and 4 bases respectively, with 20 bases between them. This CDR3 region has 16 residues. Germline V gene data show CDR1 as SGHDN and CDR2 as FVKESK. The CDR3 is CASSLAGGARPYEQYF. DNA of the CDR3: TGTGCCAGCAGCCTAGCAGGTGGGGCTAGACCATACGAGCAGTACTTC.

The chain carries TRBV7-2 and TRBJ1-1; D is unresolved. The CDR3 is made up of 13 amino acids. With 4 bases removed from V and 1 base from J, the gap between germline ends came to 7 bases. The germline CDR1 and CDR2 sequences are SGHTA and FQGNSA. Here the CDR3 reads CASSSQANTEAFF. The DNA for the CDR3 is TGTGCCAGCAGCTCGCAGGCGAACACTGAAGCTTTCTTT.

The chain employs TRBV7-8 and TRBJ1-2, with 9 bases fitting TRBD1. The CDR3 is 15 amino acids. Per germline, CDR1 SGHVS and CDR2 FQNEAQ. J gave up 5 bases and V 1 base, and 5 bases lay outside the gene matches. CDR3 DNA: TGTGCCAGCAGCTTAGTGGGACAGGGACCTTATGGCTACACCTTC. Translating it yields CASSLVGQGPYGYTF.

J is TRBJ2-5 and V is TRBV18; TRBD2 agrees at 10 bases. Germline V gene data show CDR1 as KGHSH and CDR2 as LQKENI. This CDR3 has 16 amino acids. V was clipped by 2 bases and J by 1 base; unmatched bases: 4. DNA of the CDR3: TGTGCCAGCTCACCAAGGGCTAGCGGGGGCCAAGAGACCCAGTACTTC. Translation: CASSPRASGGQETQYF.

The CDR3 loop is CASSPYRTGYGYTF. Here the CDR3 DNA reads TGTGCCAGCAGTCCCTACCGGACAGGGTATGGCTACACCTTC. This sequence joins TRBV6-5 and TRBJ1-2; 8 positions agree with TRBD1. CDR3 length: 14 amino acids. CDR1 MNHEY and CDR2 SVGAGI come from the germline V gene. Trimming took 5 bases from V and 5 from J; bases not matched to a gene: 7.

The rearrangement links TRBV6-5 to TRBJ1-2; 7 bases match TRBD1. The CDR3 is 12 residues long. With V trimmed by 7 bases and J by 5 bases, 4 bases remained unmatched. Germline values: CDR1 MNHEY, CDR2 SVGAGI. The chain's CDR3 is CASKTGIYGYTF. CDR3 sequence (DNA): TGTGCCAGCAAGACAGGGATATATGGCTACACCTTC.

CDR3 sequence reads: CASSLGVGEGYEQYF. For the CDR3, the DNA is TGCGCCAGCAGCTTGGGGGTGGGCGAGGGCTACGAGCAGTACTTC. The chain links TRBV5-1 to TRBJ2-7; tentative D call: TRBD2 (5 bases). The germline V gene encodes CDR1 SGHRS and CDR2 YFSETQ. The V end was cut by 0 bases, the J end by 3 bases, with 13 bases between. The CDR3 is 15 residues long. Supplemented by reference TRBV5-1 and TRBJ2-7, the full variable domain reads KAGVTQTPRYLIKTRGQQVTLSCSPISGHRSVSWYQQTPGQGLQFLFEYFSETQRNKGNFPGRFSGRQFSNSRSEMNVSTLELGDSALYLCASSLGVGEGYEQYFGPGTRLTVT.